This T cell receptor beta chain appears in the sequencing data of a study of blood T cells in healthy people across ages (dated by TCRdb to 2015 to 2017). Regarding the study in general: In model experiments, template switching captured roughly one uniquely barcoded TCR beta cDNA molecule for every two T cells. The donors were split into four age groups: young (average 16 years), middle-aged (roughly 39), aged (62) and long-lived (approximately 80). For two donors (one aged 18 to 30 and one aged 80 or older), the study analyzed two additional independent replicas of 1 million unique cDNA reads from the same blood draw. To avoid experimental bias, donors of different ages were spread randomly across the sequencing lanes. To track age-related changes in TCR beta repertoire diversity, the study relied on deep sequencing normalized with unique cDNA molecular identifiers. Study-level results and caveats: Compared with the aged group, the long-lived group had more naive CD4+ T cells, fewer expanded clones and increased TCR diversity, a pattern suggesting age selection. Total diversity estimates from one million sequenced T cells were considered lower bounds and underestimates. A strong correlation was found between observed TCR beta diversity and the percentage of naive T cells measured by flow cytometry. Observed TCR beta diversity per million T cells fell roughly linearly with age, and a significant reduction was already apparent by age roughly 40. Because profiling used bulk unsorted PBMCs, naive and antigen-experienced compartments could not be compared conclusively. Because the CMV infection status of the donors was unknown, age-related changes in expanded clonotypes may potentially have been confounded.

Systemically healthy Caucasian individuals from Russia, approximately 39 in total and aged about 6 to 95 years, were included as donors. Approximately 11 milliliters of peripheral blood were drawn from each donor into EDTA-treated Vacutainer tubes. Ficoll-Paque density-gradient centrifugation was used to isolate PBMCs, with at least 6 million per sample. Trizol reagent was used to extract total RNA from PBMCs, with at least 6 micrograms per sample. For every donor, an aliquot of PBMCs went through flow cytometry to measure the percentages of naive CD45RAhigh/CD27high T cells. This clonotype was detected a few times. Its recognized antigen is unknown. Base quality data are lacking; no much larger clone is found one base away. Library preparation employed 5' RACE. This sample was sequenced with an Illumina HiSeq 2500. The second PCR ran for about 7 to 11 cycles and used a J-beta primer mix along with a sample-barcoded 5' primer. A unique molecular identifier was introduced onto each TCR beta cDNA molecule by a template-switch 5' adaptor carrying 12 random nucleotides. At least 2.5 million CDR3-containing paired-end reads were obtained from each sample. First-strand cDNA was synthesized from all RNA with the Mint cDNA synthesis kit, primed by a TRBC-specific oligonucleotide. Following uracil-DNA glycosylase treatment, all cDNA underwent a first 18-cycle PCR with the universal primers M1SS and BC2_uni_R. Per the authors' processing: Normalization of each sample was performed by random selection of 1 million high-quality reads, each carrying a distinct molecular identifier. Instead of being binned into consensus sequences, reads that shared molecular identifiers were thrown out. MiTCR, set to a Q25 quality threshold and the strictest error-elimination algorithm, was used for CDR3 identification, clonotype clustering and error correction. A nonparametric unseen species model with Euler transformation was used to estimate a lower bound on total TCR beta diversity. TCRdb ran its own pipeline on the public reads, namely fastp trimming at Q25 and MiXCR clone calling, and kept in-frame beta chains. Identical CDR3 proteins give one entry, which carries the most common genes and DNA. The authors' filters were not applied to this entry. This sample lists about 1.8 million distinct CDR3 sequences; roughly 52% were detected once. The top ten constitute around 2.1% of the sample.

The CDR3 contains 14 residues, cysteine and phenylalanine counted. The kept DNA is CDR3 alone, 42 bases in frame from the first base. In the germline V gene, CDR1 corresponds to SGHTA and CDR2 to FQGNSA. The trim is 1 base for V and 8 bases for J, with a gap of 12 bases between the germline ends. The source is a woman in her 40s in good health. The V and J genes are TRBV7-2 and TRBJ2-1; TRBD2 is a weak D gene call, 5 bases matching. Sequenced material: blood. The CDR3 is CASSLEAGGHEQFF. The sequenced DNA: TGTGCCAGCAGCTTAGAGGCGGGCGGTCATGAGCAGTTCTTC.